The 8 T cell receptor beta chains in this list originate from one sample, sequenced in a study of persistence of HIV-infected CD4 T cells. No cognate antigen is known for these TCRs. This was the immunoSEQ version 4 assay in survey mode. The method was immunoSEQ multiplex PCR; TCRdb's version includes in-frame clones alone and lacks a portion of them. The repertoire includes approximately 40,000 clones, around 78% of them detected once, and 11% to 15% sits in the top ten. An overlapping HIV-1 Gag peptide pool stimulated these cells at about 0.94 ug/peptide/mL. CD40L-negative CD69-negative CD45RO-high memory CD4+ T cells were sorted as populations depleted of antigen-responding cells. The sample consisted of CD4+ T cells sorted from PBMCs after approximately 19-hour stimulation, taken from a patient who received antiretroviral therapy. Every receptor here comes from an adult man with HIV who was CMV-seropositive.

The rearrangement links TRBV10-3 to TRBJ2-6; 7 bases are a match to TRBD1. V was pared by 3 bases and J by 4 bases, with 6 bases of the junction left unmatched. The germline V gene has CDR1 ENHRY and CDR2 SYGVKD. This CDR3 is 16 amino acids long. The CDR3 region has the DNA TGTGCCATCAGTGACACAGGGGTAGCAGGGGCCAACGTCCTGACTTTC. The encoded protein is CAISDTGVAGANVLTF.

The rearrangement uses TRBV29-1 and TRBJ2-7, with 8 bases aligning to TRBD1. There are 13 residues in the CDR3. Germline V gene data show CDR1 as SQVTM and CDR2 as ANQGSEA. Trimming cost V 7 bases and J 0 bases; bases outside gene matches: 5. The CDR3 coding sequence is TGCAGCGGCCGACAGGGGAGCTCCTACGAGCAGTACTTC. Encoded protein: CSGRQGSSYEQYF.

The V and J genes are TRBV7-2 and TRBJ2-3; possible D gene TRBD1, 6 bases. Looked up from germline, CDR1 is SGHTA and CDR2 is FQGNSA. The germline V and J ends were trimmed by 5 bases and 6 bases, with 18 bases remaining between them. The CDR3 runs 15 residues. The DNA of the CDR3 is TGTGCCAGCAGCCTACAGGGTTTGGGGGCCGATACGCAGTATTTT. It is translated as CASSLQGLGADTQYF.

This clone was seen once. The chain combines TRBV28 with TRBJ2-5, with D maybe TRBD2 (5 bases). Germline V lookup: CDR1 MDHEN, CDR2 SYDVKM. Trimming removed 2 bases from V and 2 bases from J, with 18 bases in between. The CDR3 is 17 residues long. The CDR3 sequence: CASSLGGGRGLQETQYF. Here the CDR3 DNA reads TGTGCCAGCAGTTTAGGTGGTGGGAGAGGTTTGCAAGAGACCCAGTACTTC.

This clone appeared once. This sequence joins TRBV30 and TRBJ2-2; the D gene is possibly TRBD2 (5 bases). Trimming removed 1 base from V and 0 bases from J, with 12 bases in between. The CDR3 consists of 16 residues. Germline CDR1 and CDR2: GTSNPN and SVGIG (reference sequence). CDR3 in DNA: TGTGCCTGGAGTGGAGGCTCCGGGGCGAACACCGGGGAGCTGTTTTTT. The encoded protein is CAWSGGSGANTGELFF. Full variable domain (outside the CDR3, taken from reference TRBV30 and TRBJ2-2): SQTIHQWPATLVQPVGSPLSLECTVEGTSNPNLYWYRQAAGRGLQLLFYSVGIGQISSEVPQNLSASRPQDRQFILSSKKLLLSDSGFYLCAWSGGSGANTGELFFGEGSRLTVL.

The V call is TRBV19, the J call TRBJ2-7; no clear D. This CDR3 has 14 amino acids. CDR1 is LNHDA, CDR2 SQIVND, per germline (reference sequence). The V gene lost 3 bases and the J gene lost 0 bases, with 9 bases spanning the gap. CDR3 sequence (DNA): TGTGCCAGTAGTATCGACCGTTCCTCCTACGAGCAGTACTTC. It translates to CASSIDRSSYEQYF.

The chain links TRBV6-1 to TRBJ1-1, with D unresolved. Germline CDR1 and CDR2: MNHNS and SASEGT. Deletions cut 2 bases from V and 5 bases from J, with 15 bases between. The length of the CDR3 is 15 residues. CDR3 coding DNA: TGTGCCAGCAGTGAAATAACACCCCCGGGGACTGAAGCTTTCTTT. The encoded protein is CASSEITPPGTEAFF.

The J gene is TRBJ2-2, the V gene TRBV7-2; the D gene is possibly TRBD2 (6 bases). From germline, CDR1 is SGHTA and CDR2 FQGNSA. This CDR3 is built from 14 residues. Trimming removed 5 bases at V and 3 bases at J, with 10 bases between. The CDR3 here is CASSPREYTGELFF. The CDR3 DNA reads as TGTGCCAGCAGCCCCCGGGAGTACACCGGGGAGCTGTTTTTT.